This T cell receptor (beta chain) was sequenced for a study of T cell responses to AZD1222 COVID-19 vaccine. Assay used: immunoSEQ multiplex PCR; TCRdb lists only in-frame clones, some missing. The sample consists of some 170,000 clones, about nine tenths of them appearing once. V was cut by 1 base and J by 3 bases, with 7 bases left in between. CDR1 LNHDA and CDR2 SQIVND come from the germline V gene (reference sequence). The CDR3 totals 13 residues. This rearrangement joins TRBV19 to TRBJ2-7; possible D gene TRBD2, 5 bases. This specimen was peripheral blood, taken 28 days after the second dose of the MenACWY control vaccine. The sequence was collected from an adult who received the MenACWY meningococcal vaccine as a control. For the CDR3, the DNA is TGTGCCAGTAGTATAGCGAGGGACTACGAGCAGTACTTC. Amino acid sequence: CASSIARDYEQYF.